This T cell receptor beta chain was retrieved from a study of control samples from healthy donors and cancer patients. TCRdb's table, derived via immunoSEQ multiplex PCR, lists solely in-frame clones and lacks some. The sample has about 94,000 clones, about nine tenths seen once. Trimming removed 2 bases at V and 4 bases at J, with 19 bases between. The CDR3 spans 17 residues. CDR1 is SGHRS and CDR2 is YFSETQ in the germline V gene. The chain employs TRBV5-1 and TRBJ2-1; possibly TRBD2 for D (8 bases). The TCR sequence derives from a woman aged 18-29 years in good health. What was sequenced was blood. The CDR3 reads CASSFNRGAGEYNEQFF. CDR3 in DNA: TGCGCCAGCAGCTTTAACAGGGGAGCGGGGGAATACAATGAGCAGTTCTTC. Full variable domain (outside the CDR3, taken from reference TRBV5-1 and TRBJ2-1): KAGVTQTPRYLIKTRGQQVTLSCSPISGHRSVSWYQQTPGQGLQFLFEYFSETQRNKGNFPGRFSGRQFSNSRSEMNVSTLELGDSALYLCASSFNRGAGEYNEQFFGPGTRLTVL.